This T cell receptor beta chain was retrieved from a study of long-term antiretroviral therapy in people with HIV. All donors provided no fewer than one pre-ART and no fewer than two post-ART PBMC samples. Run at survey level, the immunoSEQ assay was version v3.0. Sequencing aimed at about 35,000-50,000 T-cell genomes per sample. Clones were read by immunoSEQ multiplex PCR, and TCRdb kept only the in-frame ones, dropping some. In the table there are about 35,000 clones, approximately 72% of which are singletons. The table lists this clone with a count of one. Its antigen is not identified. The CDR3 loop spans 12 amino acids. Deletions cut 7 bases from V and 6 bases from J, with 15 bases between. Germline V gives CDR1 SQVTM, CDR2 ANQGSEA. Regarding the study as a whole: Collection spanned 2004 to 2017; ART regimens may be less effective than current ones. Pre-ART expanded clones dominated the repertoire at every time point.

The clonotype was recovered from a man aged 45 to 65 with HIV. Sequencing was performed on unsorted PBMCs, taken 3 years after starting antiretroviral therapy. V gene TRBV29-1 combines with J gene TRBJ2-5; D call uncertain. CDR3 coding DNA: TGCAGCGGACTTGCGGAGACGAAGACCCAGTACTTC. This sequence encodes CSGLAETKTQYF.